The clone carrying this TCR beta chain has only a few counts. Its antigen remains unidentified. Calling Graves' hyperthyroidism stable meant ophthalmopathy did not progress within 18 months. The source material, RNA transcripts, was used to amplify TCR beta CDR3 regions. TCR CDR3 underwent first-round RT-PCR with the HTBI primer set. TCRdb itself ran the multiplex PCR reads through MiXCR, one entry per CDR3 protein. The table includes around 500,000 distinct CDR3 sequences, under 15% detected once. This entry comes from a study of T cells in Graves' hyperthyroidism and ophthalmopathy. Unmatched junction bases numbered 8, after V lost 4 bases and J lost 7 bases. The CDR3 has 15 amino acids. Germline CDR1 MNHNS, CDR2 SASEGT. Overall study results and limits: Blood samples included most of the expanded thyroid clonotypes exceeding 0.001.

Sequences were obtained from blood. The V and J genes are TRBV6-1 and TRBJ1-1; TRBD1 matches at 11 bases. The source of this sequence is a woman aged 18-35 years with Graves' hyperthyroidism. CDR3 loop: CASSGPRDRGGEAFF. In DNA, the CDR3 is TGTGCCAGCAGTGGGCCACGGGACAGGGGGGGTGAAGCTTTCTTT.